The 20 T cell receptor beta chains in this list originate from one sample, sequenced in a study of shared clonotypes between healthy human individuals. The protocol was immunoSEQ multiplex PCR, while the TCRdb copy is restricted to in-frame clones and leaves out a portion. The table includes about 380,000 clones, about 96% detected once. Material: memory CD8+ T cells sorted from blood. Regarding subset: CD45RO+ cells pooled with CCR7-negative TemRA cells. These receptors were collected from a man aged 30 to 45 in good health.

The rearrangement links TRBV7-2 to TRBJ2-7, with 10 bases fitting TRBD2. Germline CDR1 reads SGHTA; CDR2 reads FQGNSA. Trimming removed 3 bases from V and 4 bases from J; junction bases left unmatched: 6. The CDR3 has 15 residues. DNA of the CDR3: TGTGCCAGCAGCTTCTCTCTAGCGGGAGCGTACGAGCAGTACTTC. Translating it yields CASSFSLAGAYEQYF.

This sequence joins TRBV11-3 and TRBJ2-1, with D perhaps matching TRBD2 (5 bases). The CDR3 consists of 15 residues. Trimming removed 5 bases from V and 0 bases from J, with 11 bases in between. Germline-derived CDR1 and CDR2 are SGHNT and YENEEA. CDR3 in DNA: TGTGCCAGCAGCCGGGGATTGAGCTCCTACAATGAGCAGTTCTTC. Residues: CASSRGLSSYNEQFF.

The gene calls are TRBV5-1 and TRBJ2-3; no clear D. V lost 2 bases and J 2 bases, leaving 3 bases between the germline ends. CDR1 SGHRS and CDR2 YFSETQ come from the germline V gene. There are 12 residues in the CDR3. DNA of the CDR3: TGCGCCAGCAGCTTATTCACAGATACGCAGTATTTT. This gives the protein CASSLFTDTQYF.

V gene TRBV5-1 combines with J gene TRBJ2-2; D is unclear. Germline loops: CDR1 SGHRS, CDR2 YFSETQ. The CDR3 covers 13 residues. The V and J ends lost 0 bases and 3 bases respectively, with 3 bases between them. CDR3 DNA: TGCGCCAGCAGCTTGGACTACACCGGGGAGCTGTTTTTT. It codes for CASSLDYTGELFF. Using reference TRBV5-1 and TRBJ2-2 for the parts outside the CDR3, the full variable domain is KAGVTQTPRYLIKTRGQQVTLSCSPISGHRSVSWYQQTPGQGLQFLFEYFSETQRNKGNFPGRFSGRQFSNSRSEMNVSTLELGDSALYLCASSLDYTGELFFGEGSRLTVL.

Note on this clone: The sample has other DNA sequences that encode this CDR3 too. The rearrangement uses TRBV5-1 and TRBJ1-5, with D possibly being TRBD1 (5 bases). CDR1 SGHRS and CDR2 YFSETQ come from the germline V gene. This CDR3 has 13 amino acids. With 4 bases removed from V and 3 bases from J, the gap between germline ends came to 8 bases. CDR3 nucleotide sequence: TGCGCCAGCAGCCTTGGACACAATCAGCCCCAGCATTTT. Translated: CASSLGHNQPQHF. The full variable domain, completed using reference TRBV5-1 and TRBJ1-5, is KAGVTQTPRYLIKTRGQQVTLSCSPISGHRSVSWYQQTPGQGLQFLFEYFSETQRNKGNFPGRFSGRQFSNSRSEMNVSTLELGDSALYLCASSLGHNQPQHFGDGTRLSIL.

The V gene is TRBV7-6, the J gene TRBJ2-3; D is unresolved. The CDR3 loop spans 14 amino acids. Germline assignment: CDR1 SGHVS and CDR2 FNYEAQ. Trimming removed 3 bases from V and 3 bases from J, with 10 bases in between. The CDR3 DNA reads TGTGCCAGCAGCTTCCCTCAAGCGACAGATACGCAGTATTTT. Protein sequence: CASSFPQATDTQYF.

This chain joins TRBV28 and TRBJ2-5; the match to TRBD1 covers 9 bases. V shed 6 bases, J shed 4 bases, and the junction held 9 bases outside the gene matches. The CDR3 spans 15 residues. CDR1 MDHEN and CDR2 SYDVKM come from the germline V gene. As DNA, the CDR3 is TGTGCCAGCAGCGCCCTCGACAGGGGGTCAGAGACCCAGTACTTC. Its translation: CASSALDRGSETQYF.

CDR3 coding DNA: TGCGCCAGCAGCTTGAGGCCCCAGAACGATGAGCAGTTCTTC. Translating gives CASSLRPQNDEQFF. The chain has TRBV5-1 and TRBJ2-1; D remains ambiguous. The CDR3 has 14 amino acids. CDR1 is SGHRS and CDR2 is YFSETQ in the germline V gene. The V and J ends lost 1 base and 8 bases respectively, with 13 bases between them.

The chain recombines TRBV11-2 with TRBJ2-7; D remains ambiguous. This CDR3 has 13 residues. The germline gives CDR1 SGHAT, CDR2 FQNNGV. Trimming removed 0 bases from V and 3 bases from J, with 6 bases in between. CDR3 in DNA: TGTGCCAGCAGCTTAGAGGCTAGCTACGAGCAGTACTTC. Protein sequence: CASSLEASYEQYF.

The gene calls are TRBV10-3 and TRBJ2-7; a weak D match, TRBD2 (6 bases). The CDR3 extends over 17 amino acids. V was trimmed by 0 bases and J by 7 bases, leaving 22 bases between them. Per germline, CDR1 ENHRY and CDR2 SYGVKD. CDR3 sequence (DNA): TGTGCCATCAGTGAGTCGAAGCGGGTGGCTAGCGTTTGGGAGCAGTACTTC. Its translation: CAISESKRVASVWEQYF.

This CDR3 reads CAISTGTGAYGYTF. CDR3 sequence (DNA): TGTGCCATCAGTACCGGGACAGGGGCCTATGGCTACACCTTC. J is TRBJ1-2 and V is TRBV10-3, with 10 bases lining up with TRBD1. CDR1 is ENHRY, CDR2 SYGVKD, per germline. The V and J ends lost 5 bases and 4 bases, in that order; junction bases with no gene match: 4. The CDR3 runs to 14 residues.

CDR3 loop: CAIGTGKMSYEQYF. CDR3 DNA sequence: TGTGCCATCGGAACAGGGAAAATGAGCTACGAGCAGTACTTC. The chain employs TRBV10-3 and TRBJ2-7, with D possibly TRBD1 on 6 matching bases. CDR3 length equals 14 residues. Germline CDR1 is ENHRY and CDR2 is SYGVKD. Trimming left V 8 bases short and J 3 bases short, with 17 bases between.

This clone was recorded once. The chain uses TRBV20-1 and TRBJ1-1; D unclear. CDR1 and CDR2 (germline): DFQATT, SNEGSKA (reference sequence). The CDR3 runs to 10 residues. CDR3 residues: CSRGNTEAFF. CDR3 sequence (DNA): TGCAGCCGGGGGAACACTGAAGCTTTCTTT.

J is TRBJ1-3 and V is TRBV6-5; D call uncertain. Per the germline V gene, CDR1 is MNHEY and CDR2 is SVGAGI. The CDR3 extends over 15 amino acids. With 6 bases removed from V and 4 bases from J, the gap between germline ends came to 16 bases. For the CDR3, the DNA is TGTGCCAGCAGCCAGGTGGGAGTAACGGGAAACACCATATATTTT. This codes for CASSQVGVTGNTIYF.

The chain recombines TRBV15 with TRBJ2-3; 10 nucleotides match TRBD2. CDR1 is LNHNV, CDR2 YYDKDF, per germline (reference sequence). Trimming took 3 bases from V and 7 from J; bases not matched to a gene: 13. The CDR3 is made up of 17 amino acids. The CDR3 bases are TGTGCCACCAGCAGTGGCCCAGCGGGAGGGTACAGAAATACGCAGTATTTT. It is translated as CATSSGPAGGYRNTQYF.

The chain carries TRBV11-3 and TRBJ2-1; 7 nucleotides match TRBD2. J was trimmed by 7 bases and V by 7 bases; bases with no gene match: 4. The CDR3 has 12 residues. Germline CDR1 SGHNT, CDR2 YENEEA. This CDR3 reads CASKSGENEQFF. In DNA form, the CDR3 reads TGTGCCAGCAAAAGCGGGGAGAATGAGCAGTTCTTC.

CDR3 loop: CASSSDRGDGYTF. The CDR3 nucleotides are TGTGCCAGCAGCTCGGACAGGGGCGATGGCTACACCTTC. The rearrangement joins TRBV7-9 to TRBJ1-2; TRBD1 matches 9 bases. Germline loops: CDR1 SEHNR, CDR2 FQNEAQ (reference sequence). The CDR3 covers 13 residues. V gave up 4 bases and J gave up 6 bases; unmatched junction bases: 3.

J is TRBJ2-3 and V is TRBV5-6; unclear D gene. This CDR3 comprises 16 residues. CDR1 is SGHDT and CDR2 is YYEEEE in the germline V gene. Trimming pared 2 bases from V and 0 bases from J, leaving 13 bases between. The CDR3 coding sequence is TGTGCCAGCAGCTTCACGGTAGGAACTAGCACAGATACGCAGTATTTT. It encodes CASSFTVGTSTDTQYF.

The V gene is TRBV2, the J gene TRBJ2-3; D call uncertain. The CDR3 extends over 16 amino acids. Germline CDR1 SNHLY, CDR2 FYNNEI. Trimming took 4 bases from V and 2 from J, leaving 16 bases between them. CDR3 in DNA: TGTGCCAGCAGTGGGTTGGTCTCGTCGTACACAGATACGCAGTATTTT. Translated, it gives CASSGLVSSYTDTQYF.

The rearrangement links TRBV10-3 to TRBJ2-2, with D possibly called TRBD1 or TRBD2 (5 bases each). The CDR3 is 15 amino acids. CDR1 and CDR2 from the germline V gene are ENHRY and SYGVKD. Trimming removed 3 bases at V and 6 bases at J, with 14 bases between. Written as DNA, the CDR3 is TGTGCCATCAGTGATTTGGGGGAAGGGGCCGGGGAGCTGTTTTTT. Residues: CAISDLGEGAGELFF.